This TCR beta chain is from a study of blood T cells in healthy people across ages. As to this clonotype: Its antigen is not identified.

Study observations and caveats: The study found TCR beta diversity correlated strongly with naive T cell percentage.

Combining a sample-barcoded 5' primer with a J-beta primer mix, a second PCR ran for 7 to 11 cycles. Each sample provided no less than 3 million CDR3-containing paired-end reads. MiXCR, applied by TCRdb to the 5' RACE reads, yields one record per CDR3 protein. Found here are 850,000 to 1,000,000 distinct CDR3 sequences, 45% to 60% of them singletons; the top ten hold about a fifth. The CDR3 loop spans 17 amino acids. CDR1 and CDR2 from the germline V gene are DFQATT and SNEGSKA (reference sequence). With 5 bases removed from V and 0 bases from J, the gap between germline ends came to 17 bases. The clonotype originates from a woman aged 55 to 70 in good health. This sequence joins TRBV20-1 and TRBJ2-6; D is unresolved. Material for sequencing was blood. The CDR3 sequence is CSAPRNRLSSGANVLTF. Written as DNA, the CDR3 is TGCAGTGCTCCCCGAAACAGATTAAGCTCTGGGGCCAACGTCCTGACTTTC.